This TCR beta chain was observed in a study of T cell repertoires in cytomegalovirus infection. Across the study: Public TCR beta signatures marked donors with CMV infection and the matching HLA. Findings and caveats of the study: Identification of carriers of CMV plus the relevant HLA was achieved through cumulative public TCR beta family frequency.

This clonotype was found many times. The antigen is not known. The V gene's germline CDR1 is SNHLY and CDR2 FYNNEI. The CDR3 runs 12 residues. The V gene lost 7 bases and the J gene lost 7 bases, with 14 bases spanning the gap. Each CDR3 protein gets one entry after TCRdb re-called the reads with MiXCR. The data hold hundreds of thousands of distinct CDR3 sequences, with 9.5% observed a single time. Sequencing was performed on PBMCs. This receptor was taken from a human donor in good health (CMV status not recorded). Some clones in this sample may be carry-over from other donors' samples. The chain has TRBV2 and TRBJ2-7, with TRBD1 as a possible D gene (6 bases). The CDR3 protein is CASNPSGVEQYF. The CDR3 DNA sequence: TGTGCCAGCAATCCATCAGGGGTGGAGCAGTACTTC. Full variable domain (missing parts from reference TRBV2 and TRBJ2-7): EPEVTQTPSHQVTQMGQEVILRCVPISNHLYFYWYRQILGQKVEFLVSFYNNEISEKSEIFDDQFSVERPDGSNFTLKIRSTKLEDSAMYFCASNPSGVEQYFGPGTRLTVT.